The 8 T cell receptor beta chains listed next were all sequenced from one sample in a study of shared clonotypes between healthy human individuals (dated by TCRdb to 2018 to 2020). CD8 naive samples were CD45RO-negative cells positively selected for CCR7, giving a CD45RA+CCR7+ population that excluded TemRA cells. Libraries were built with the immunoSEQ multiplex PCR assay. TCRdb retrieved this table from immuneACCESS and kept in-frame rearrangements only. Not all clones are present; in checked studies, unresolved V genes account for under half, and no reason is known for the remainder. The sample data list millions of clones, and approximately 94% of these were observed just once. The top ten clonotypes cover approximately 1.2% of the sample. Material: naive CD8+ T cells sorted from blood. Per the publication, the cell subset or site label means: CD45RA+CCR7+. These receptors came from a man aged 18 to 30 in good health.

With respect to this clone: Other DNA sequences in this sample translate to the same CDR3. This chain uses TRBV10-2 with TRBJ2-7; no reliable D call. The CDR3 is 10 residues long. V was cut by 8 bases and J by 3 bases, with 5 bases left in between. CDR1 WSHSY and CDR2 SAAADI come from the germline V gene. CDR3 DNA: TGCGCCAGCCGAGACTACGAGCAGTACTTC. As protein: CASRDYEQYF.

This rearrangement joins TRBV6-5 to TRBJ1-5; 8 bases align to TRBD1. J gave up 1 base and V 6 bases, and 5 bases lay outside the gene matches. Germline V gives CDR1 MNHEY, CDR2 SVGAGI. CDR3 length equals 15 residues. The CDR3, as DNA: TGTGCCAGCAGCACGACAGGGGAGAGCAATCAGCCCCAGCATTTT. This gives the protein CASSTTGESNQPQHF.

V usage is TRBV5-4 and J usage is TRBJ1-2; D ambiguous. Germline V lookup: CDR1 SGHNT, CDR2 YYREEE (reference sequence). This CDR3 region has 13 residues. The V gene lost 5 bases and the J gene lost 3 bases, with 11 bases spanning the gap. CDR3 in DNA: TGTGCCAGCAGAGTCGGTCCAGACTATGGCTACACCTTC. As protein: CASRVGPDYGYTF.

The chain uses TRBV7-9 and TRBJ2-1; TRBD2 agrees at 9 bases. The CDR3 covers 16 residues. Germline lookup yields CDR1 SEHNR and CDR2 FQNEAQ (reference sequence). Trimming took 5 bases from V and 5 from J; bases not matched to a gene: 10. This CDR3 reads CASSPESLAGHNEQFF. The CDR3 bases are TGTGCCAGCAGCCCGGAGAGTCTAGCGGGGCACAATGAGCAGTTCTTC.

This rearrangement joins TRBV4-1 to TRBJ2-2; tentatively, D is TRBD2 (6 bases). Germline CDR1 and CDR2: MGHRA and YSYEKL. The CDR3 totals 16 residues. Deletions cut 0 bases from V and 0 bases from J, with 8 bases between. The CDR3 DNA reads TGCGCCAGCAGCCAAGATGGGGGGACGAACACCGGGGAGCTGTTTTTT. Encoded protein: CASSQDGGTNTGELFF.

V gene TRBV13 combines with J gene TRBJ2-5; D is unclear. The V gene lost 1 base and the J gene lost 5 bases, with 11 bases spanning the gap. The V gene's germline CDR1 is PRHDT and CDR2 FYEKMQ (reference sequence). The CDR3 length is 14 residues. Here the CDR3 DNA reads TGTGCCAGCAGCTTAGAGTCAGGCTGGGAGACCCAGTACTTC. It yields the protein CASSLESGWETQYF.

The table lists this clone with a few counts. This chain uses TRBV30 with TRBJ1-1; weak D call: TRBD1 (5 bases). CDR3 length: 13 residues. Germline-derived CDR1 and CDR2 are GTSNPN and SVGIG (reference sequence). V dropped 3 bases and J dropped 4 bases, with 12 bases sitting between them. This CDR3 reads CAWSGGLVTEAFF. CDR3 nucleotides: TGTGCCTGGAGCGGGGGGTTGGTCACTGAAGCTTTCTTT.

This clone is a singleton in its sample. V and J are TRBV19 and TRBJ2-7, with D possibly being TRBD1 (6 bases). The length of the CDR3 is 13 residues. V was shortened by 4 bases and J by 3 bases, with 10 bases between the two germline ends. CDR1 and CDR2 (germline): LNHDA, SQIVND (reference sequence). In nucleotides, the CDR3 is TGTGCCAGTAGTAGGGTACAGGGCTACGAGCAGTACTTC. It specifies CASSRVQGYEQYF.